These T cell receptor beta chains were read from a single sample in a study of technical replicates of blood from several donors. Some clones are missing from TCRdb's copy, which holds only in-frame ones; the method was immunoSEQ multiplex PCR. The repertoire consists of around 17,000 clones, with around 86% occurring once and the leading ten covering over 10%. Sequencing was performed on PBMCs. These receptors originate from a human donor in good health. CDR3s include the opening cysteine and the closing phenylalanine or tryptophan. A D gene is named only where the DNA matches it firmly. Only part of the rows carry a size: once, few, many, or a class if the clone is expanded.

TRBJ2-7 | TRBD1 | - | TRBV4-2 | CASSQTGGFYEQYF | TGTGCCAGCAGCCAAACAGGGGGGTTCTACGAGCAGTACTTC
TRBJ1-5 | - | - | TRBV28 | CASSPPGNQPQHF | TGTGCCAGCAGTCCCCCGGGCAATCAGCCCCAGCATTTT
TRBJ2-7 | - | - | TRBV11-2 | CASSQPGEARYEQYF | TGTGCCAGCAGCCAGCCGGGGGAAGCCCGTTACGAGCAGTACTTC
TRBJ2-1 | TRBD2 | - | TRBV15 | CATSRDAASGGYNEQFF | TGTGCCACCAGCAGAGATGCCGCTAGCGGGGGGTACAATGAGCAGTTCTTC
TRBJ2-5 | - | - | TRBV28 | CASSSPELAFGETQYF | TGTGCCAGCAGTTCGCCCGAACTAGCATTCGGGGAGACCCAGTACTTC
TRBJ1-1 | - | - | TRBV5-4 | CASSGQMNTEAFF | TGTGCCAGCAGCGGACAGATGAACACTGAAGCTTTCTTT
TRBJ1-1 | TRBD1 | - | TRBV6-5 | CASRSGTGATEAFF | TGTGCCAGCAGGTCCGGGACAGGGGCCACTGAAGCTTTCTTT
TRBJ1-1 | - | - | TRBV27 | CASSLSWGKGGTEAFF | TGTGCCAGCAGTTTATCATGGGGAAAAGGAGGCACTGAAGCTTTCTTT
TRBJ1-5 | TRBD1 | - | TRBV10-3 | CAMGTENQPQHF | TGTGCCATGGGGACAGAAAATCAGCCCCAGCATTTT
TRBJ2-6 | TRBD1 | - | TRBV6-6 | CASSPRGGANVLTF | TGTGCCAGCAGTCCCAGGGGGGGGGCCAACGTCCTGACTTTC
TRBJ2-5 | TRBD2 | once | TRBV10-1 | CASSESLTGTTKETQYF | TGCGCCAGCAGTGAGTCCCTAACCGGGACTACTAAAGAGACCCAGTACTTC
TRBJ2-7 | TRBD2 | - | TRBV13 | CASSRPGLADYEQYF | TGTGCCAGCAGCCGACCGGGACTAGCGGATTACGAGCAGTACTTC
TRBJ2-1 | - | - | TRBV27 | CASSFGGVSYNEQFF | TGTGCCAGCAGTTTCGGCGGGGTCTCCTACAATGAGCAGTTCTTC
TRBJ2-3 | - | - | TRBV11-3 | CASSLEAGYTDTQYF | TGTGCCAGCAGCTTAGAGGCGGGGTACACAGATACGCAGTATTTT
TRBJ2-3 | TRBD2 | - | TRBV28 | CASGPSGFTDTQYF | TGTGCCTCCGGGCCTAGCGGGTTCACAGATACGCAGTATTTT
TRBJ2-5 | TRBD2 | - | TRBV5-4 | CASSLKASGQETQYF | TGTGCCAGCAGCTTGAAGGCTAGCGGCCAAGAGACCCAGTACTTC
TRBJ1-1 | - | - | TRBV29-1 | CSVEGGMNTEAFF | TGCAGCGTTGAGGGGGGGATGAACACTGAAGCTTTCTTT
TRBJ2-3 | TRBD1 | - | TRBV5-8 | CASSTGQAMVDVDTQYF | TGTGCCAGCAGCACAGGACAGGCGATGGTAGATGTAGATACGCAGTATTTT
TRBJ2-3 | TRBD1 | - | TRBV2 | CASREGQGRPDTQYF | TGTGCCAGCAGGGAGGGACAGGGGAGGCCAGATACGCAGTATTTT
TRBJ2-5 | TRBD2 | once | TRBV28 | CASSLSRREKETQYF | TGTGCCAGCAGTTTGAGCAGGCGGGAGAAAGAGACCCAGTACTTC
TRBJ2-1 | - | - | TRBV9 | CASSPRVSEQFF | TGTGCCAGCAGCCCCCGAGTGAGTGAGCAGTTCTTC
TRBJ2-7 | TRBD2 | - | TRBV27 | CASSYTGTSGYEQYF | TGTGCCAGCAGTTACACCGGGACTAGCGGCTACGAGCAGTACTTC
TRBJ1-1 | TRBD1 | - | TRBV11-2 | CASSDRDGAEAFF | TGTGCCAGCAGCGACAGGGATGGAGCTGAAGCTTTCTTT
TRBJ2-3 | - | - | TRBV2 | CASTWGPSTDTQYF | TGTGCCAGCACCTGGGGGCCTTCGACAGATACGCAGTATTTT
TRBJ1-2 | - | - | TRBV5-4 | CASSFNRETDGYTF | TGTGCCAGCAGCTTCAACAGGGAAACGGATGGCTACACCTTC
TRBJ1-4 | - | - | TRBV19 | CASSGQGGEKLFF | TGTGCCAGTAGTGGTCAGGGTGGTGAAAAACTGTTTTTT
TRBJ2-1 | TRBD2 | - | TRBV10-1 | CASSESLAGGPLNEQFF | TGCGCCAGCAGTGAGAGTTTGGCGGGAGGGCCTTTGAATGAGCAGTTCTTC
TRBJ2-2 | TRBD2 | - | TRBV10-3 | CATRGEGNTGELFF | TGTGCCACCCGGGGGGAGGGGAACACCGGGGAGCTGTTTTTT
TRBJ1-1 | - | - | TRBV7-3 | CASSPRTAVDTEAFF | TGTGCCAGCAGCCCCCGGACAGCTGTCGACACTGAAGCTTTCTTT
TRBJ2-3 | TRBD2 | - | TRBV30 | CALAGGGTDTQYF | TGTGCCTTAGCGGGGGGGGGCACAGATACGCAGTATTTT
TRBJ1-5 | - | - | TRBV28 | CASSPYLNQPQHF | TGTGCCAGCAGTCCTTACTTAAATCAGCCCCAGCATTTT
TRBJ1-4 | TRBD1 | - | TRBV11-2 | CASSPDRGLREKLFF | TGTGCCAGCAGCCCGGACAGGGGGCTACGGGAAAAACTGTTTTTT
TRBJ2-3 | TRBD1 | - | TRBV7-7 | CASRFDRGSGDTQYF | TGTGCCAGCAGATTTGACAGGGGGTCGGGAGATACGCAGTATTTT
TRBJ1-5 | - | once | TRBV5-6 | CASSLGQNQPQHF | TGTGCCAGCAGCTTGGGCCAGAATCAGCCCCAGCATTTT
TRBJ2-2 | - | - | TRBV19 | CASCGFGQPPLVVPPRELFF | TGTGCCAGCTGCGGCTTCGGACAGCCGCCCCTTGTAGTCCCCCCCCGGGAGCTGTTTTTT
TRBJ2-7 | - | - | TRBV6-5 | CASSRTVTTYEQYF | TGTGCCAGCAGTAGGACAGTAACAACCTACGAGCAGTACTTC
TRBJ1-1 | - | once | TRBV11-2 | CANSLGSGRNTEAFF | TGTGCCAACAGCTTAGGGTCCGGGAGGAACACTGAAGCTTTCTTT
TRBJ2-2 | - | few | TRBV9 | CASSVAGSSDTGELFF | TGTGCCAGCAGCGTAGCGGGGAGTAGCGATACCGGGGAGCTGTTTTTT
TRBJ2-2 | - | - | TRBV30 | CAWSVLLVTRTGELFF | TGTGCCTGGAGTGTACTCCTAGTTACACGAACCGGGGAGCTGTTTTTT
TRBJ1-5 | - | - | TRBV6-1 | CASTRGANSNQPQHF | TGTGCCAGCACCCGGGGGGCAAATAGCAATCAGCCCCAGCATTTT
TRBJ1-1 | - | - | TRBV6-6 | CASSYSDAGTEAFF | TGTGCCAGCAGTTACTCGGACGCAGGGACTGAAGCTTTCTTT
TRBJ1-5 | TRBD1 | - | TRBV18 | CASSPTGGLGQPQHF | TGTGCCAGCTCACCGACAGGGGGCTTAGGTCAGCCCCAGCATTTT
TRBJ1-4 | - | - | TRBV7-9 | CASSSPPRVESEKLFF | TGTGCCAGCAGCTCGCCCCCCAGGGTTGAGAGTGAAAAACTGTTTTTT
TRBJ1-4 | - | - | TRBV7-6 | CASSLAGAGNEKLFF | TGTGCCAGCAGCTTAGCGGGGGCTGGTAATGAAAAACTGTTTTTT
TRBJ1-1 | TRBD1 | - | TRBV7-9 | CASSPQTGDMNTEAFF | TGTGCCAGCAGCCCTCAGACAGGGGATATGAACACTGAAGCTTTCTTT
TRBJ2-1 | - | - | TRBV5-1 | CASSVDLGNEQFF | TGCGCCAGCAGCGTGGACCTCGGGAATGAGCAGTTCTTC
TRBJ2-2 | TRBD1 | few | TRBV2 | CASRRGLGELFF | TGTGCCAGCAGGAGGGGGCTCGGGGAGCTGTTTTTT
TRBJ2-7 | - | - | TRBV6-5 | CASSYGPYEQYF | TGTGCCAGCAGTTACGGCCCTTACGAGCAGTACTTC
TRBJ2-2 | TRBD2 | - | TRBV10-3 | CAISDSGLAMNTGELFF | TGTGCCATCAGTGATTCGGGACTAGCGATGAACACCGGGGAGCTGTTTTTT
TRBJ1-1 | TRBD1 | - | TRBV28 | CASSRGYTEAFF | TGTGCCAGCAGCAGGGGGTACACTGAAGCTTTCTTT
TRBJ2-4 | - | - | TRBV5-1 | CASSLSTGANIQYF | TGCGCCAGCAGCTTGTCAACAGGCGCAAACATTCAGTACTTC
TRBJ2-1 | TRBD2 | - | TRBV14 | CASSLGLAGAIGFF | TGTGCCAGCAGCCTGGGACTAGCGGGAGCAATTGGGTTCTTC
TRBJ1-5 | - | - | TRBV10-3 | CAISPGQGLSNQPQHF | TGTGCCATCAGCCCGGGGCAGGGGCTAAGCAATCAGCCCCAGCATTTT
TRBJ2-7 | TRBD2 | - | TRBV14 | CASSPAFRLAGSYEQYF | TGTGCCAGCAGCCCCGCCTTCCGACTAGCGGGGTCCTACGAGCAGTACTTC
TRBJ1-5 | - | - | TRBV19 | CASSIIGEGQPQHF | TGTGCCAGTAGTATTATAGGGGAGGGTCAGCCCCAGCATTTT
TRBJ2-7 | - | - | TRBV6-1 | CASSERGGDSYEQYF | TGTGCCAGCAGTGAAAGGGGCGGGGACAGCTACGAGCAGTACTTC
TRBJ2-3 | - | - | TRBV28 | CASSPAASTDTQYF | TGTGCCAGCAGCCCAGCGGCTAGCACAGATACGCAGTATTTT
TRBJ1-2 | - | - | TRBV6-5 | CASTLDRNYGYTF | TGTGCCAGCACCCTAGACAGGAACTATGGCTACACCTTC
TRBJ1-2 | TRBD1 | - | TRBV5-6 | CASSAGQGDGYTF | TGTGCCAGCAGTGCGGGACAGGGAGATGGCTACACCTTC